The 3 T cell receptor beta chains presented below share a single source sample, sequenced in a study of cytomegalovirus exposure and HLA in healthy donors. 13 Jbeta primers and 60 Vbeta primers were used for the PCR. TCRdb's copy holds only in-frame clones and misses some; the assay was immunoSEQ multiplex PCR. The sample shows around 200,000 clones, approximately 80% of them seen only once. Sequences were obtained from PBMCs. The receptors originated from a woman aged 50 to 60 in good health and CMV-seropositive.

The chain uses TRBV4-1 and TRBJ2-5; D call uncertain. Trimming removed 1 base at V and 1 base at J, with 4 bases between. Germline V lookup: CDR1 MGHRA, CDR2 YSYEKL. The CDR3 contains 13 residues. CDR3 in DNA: TGCGCCAGCAGCCAAGGGAGCCAAGAGACCCAGTACTTC. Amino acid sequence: CASSQGSQETQYF.

Here the CDR3 reads CASSWGQGASGYTF. Here the CDR3 DNA reads TGCGCCAGCAGCTGGGGACAGGGGGCAAGCGGCTACACCTTC. This sequence joins TRBV5-1 and TRBJ1-2; 12 bases align to TRBD1. Germline V gives CDR1 SGHRS, CDR2 YFSETQ. Unmatched junction bases numbered 5, after V lost 3 bases and J lost 8 bases. CDR3 length: 14 residues.

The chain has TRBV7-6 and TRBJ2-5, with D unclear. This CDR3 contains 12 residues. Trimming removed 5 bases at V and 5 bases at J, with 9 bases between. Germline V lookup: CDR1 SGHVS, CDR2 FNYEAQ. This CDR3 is CASSLSWETQYF. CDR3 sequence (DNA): TGTGCCAGCAGCCTAAGCTGGGAGACCCAGTACTTC.